Presented here are 9 T cell receptor beta chains from one specimen sequenced in a study of shared clonotypes between healthy human individuals. Selected positively for CCR7 and CD45RO-negative, naive CD8 cells excluded terminally differentiated effector memory CD45RA+ cells. Repertoires were generated with immunoSEQ multiplex PCR, while TCRdb's copy carries only in-frame clones and drops some. The sample carries roughly 2.1 million clones, roughly 91% recorded once. The sample taken for sequencing was naive CD8+ T cells from PBMCs. Receptor source: a man younger than 35 in good health. Some clones in this sample may be carry-over from other donors' samples.

The V gene is TRBV19, the J gene TRBJ1-2; D is possibly TRBD1 (6 bases). CDR1 LNHDA and CDR2 SQIVND come from the germline V gene (reference sequence). The CDR3 contains 11 residues. V lost 6 bases to trimming and J lost 6 bases, with 8 bases between them. The chain's CDR3 is CASSHRDGYTF. The CDR3 coding sequence is TGTGCCAGTAGCCACAGGGATGGCTACACCTTC.

The CDR3 protein is CSVEGVGPYGYTF. CDR3 bases: TGCAGCGTTGAAGGGGTCGGCCCCTATGGCTACACCTTC. This sequence joins TRBV29-1 and TRBJ1-2; D unclear. The germline gives CDR1 SQVTM, CDR2 ANQGSEA. V lost 1 base to trimming and J lost 4 bases, with 10 bases between them. The CDR3 covers 13 residues.

The rearrangement uses TRBV9 and TRBJ1-1; D is unclear. V lost 6 bases to trimming and J lost 5 bases, with 17 bases between them. The CDR3 covers 14 residues. From germline, CDR1 is SGDLS and CDR2 YYNGEE. The CDR3 spells CASTRPGLGTEAFF. The CDR3, as DNA: TGTGCCAGCACCCGTCCGGGCTTGGGGACTGAAGCTTTCTTT. The full variable domain, its missing parts supplied by reference TRBV9 and TRBJ1-1, is DSGVTQTPKHLITATGQRVTLRCSPRSGDLSVYWYQQSLDQGLQFLIQYYNGEERAKGNILERFSAQQFPDLHSELNLSSLELGDSALYFCASTRPGLGTEAFFGQGTRLTVV.

CDR3 in amino acids: CAISEADRVTF. The CDR3 DNA follows: TGTGCCATCAGTGAAGCAGACAGGGTCACCTTC. V and J are TRBV10-3 and TRBJ1-2, with 7 nucleotides matching TRBD1. The V gene's germline CDR1 is ENHRY and CDR2 SYGVKD. The CDR3 is made up of 11 amino acids. V dropped 3 bases and J dropped 13; count of bases not matched to a gene: 5.

The chain employs TRBV7-7 and TRBJ2-5; 15 bases fit TRBD2. The J segment lost 5 bases and the V segment lost 1 base, leaving 8 bases of the junction unmatched. CDR3 length: 18 residues. Germline V gene sequence: CDR1 SSHAT, CDR2 FNYEAQ (reference sequence). The CDR3: CASSLVGLAGGPGETQYF. Here the CDR3 DNA reads TGTGCCAGCAGCTTAGTCGGACTAGCGGGAGGGCCCGGGGAGACCCAGTACTTC.

The gene calls are TRBV10-3 and TRBJ2-7; D perhaps matches TRBD1 (6 bases). The length of the CDR3 is 15 residues. From germline, CDR1 is ENHRY and CDR2 SYGVKD. Trimming cost V 0 bases and J 7 bases, with 16 bases left between them. The CDR3: CAISESLGAMREQYF. In DNA form, the CDR3 reads TGTGCCATCAGTGAGTCCTTGGGGGCGATGAGGGAGCAGTACTTC.

The J gene is TRBJ2-1, the V gene TRBV9, with 7 bases fitting TRBD1. The CDR3 runs to 16 residues. Losses at the gene ends were 3 bases for V and 4 bases for J; bases not matched to a gene: 10. Germline V lookup: CDR1 SGDLS, CDR2 YYNGEE. For the CDR3, the DNA is TGTGCCAGCAGCGGTGGACAGGCCAGGTCTTACAATGAGCAGTTCTTC. This gives the protein CASSGGQARSYNEQFF.

Turning to this clone: Since a much larger clone is just one base distant, this may be a read error. V and J are TRBV11-2 and TRBJ2-5; D is ambiguous. Trimming took 5 bases from V and 2 from J, leaving 9 bases between them. The CDR3 spans 13 residues. CDR1 is SGHAT, CDR2 FQNNGV, per germline. CDR3 amino acids: CASSPWRQETQYF. In DNA form, the CDR3 reads TGTGCCAGCAGCCCTTGGAGACAAGAGACCCAGTACTTC.

The genes are TRBV27 and TRBJ1-4, with D uncertain. V lost 2 bases and J lost 7, with 11 bases in between. Germline loops: CDR1 MNHEY, CDR2 SMNVEV (reference sequence). The CDR3 loop spans 14 amino acids. CDR3 loop: CASSLGGRGEKLFF. The CDR3 DNA reads as TGTGCCAGCAGTTTAGGCGGGAGAGGTGAAAAACTGTTTTTT.